The clone carrying this T cell receptor (beta chain) has at least ten counts. The antigen remains unidentified. The data are from a study of regulatory T cells in long-lasting Graves disease. Study-wide results and limits: Persistent Graves' cases showed lower TCR diversity than newly diagnosed cases.

Building of the TCR beta libraries involved iRepertoire HTBI primers and Arm-PCR of CDR3 regions. Each CDR3 protein is one row after TCRdb ran MiXCR on the multiplex PCR reads. This sample has 320,000 or so distinct CDR3 sequences; about 20% occur once, and the top ten carry about 36%. The time point: newly diagnosed GD, antithyroid drugs for less than 3 months. Extracted PBMC RNA gave rise to the TCR library. American Thyroid Association guidelines defined how Graves' disease was diagnosed. The collection involved drawing roughly 9 milliliters of peripheral blood into EDTA tubes. CDR1 and CDR2 from the germline V gene are SGHNT and YENEEA. This CDR3 is 15 amino acids long. V lost 1 base and J lost 2, with 11 bases in between.

The sequence came from a female donor with Graves disease. The material sequenced was peripheral blood mononuclear cells (PBMCs), taken at new diagnosis, from a patient treated with antithyroid drugs. The V gene is TRBV11-3, the J gene TRBJ1-1, with D uncertain. CDR3 nucleotide sequence: TGTGCCAGCAGCTTAGGTGTGGGCTTCAACACTGAAGCTTTCTTT. Its protein product is CASSLGVGFNTEAFF.